One and the same sample provided the 25 T cell receptor beta chains below, sequenced in a study of T cell responses to AZD1222 COVID-19 vaccine. Assay used: immunoSEQ multiplex PCR; TCRdb lists only in-frame clones, some missing. The table shows around 180,000 clones, with 88% occurring only once. Source: peripheral blood, taken 28 days after the second AZD1222 dose. The receptors here all came from an adult who received the AZD1222 COVID-19 vaccine.

This clone was counted a single time. The chain is built from TRBV5-1 and TRBJ2-5; TRBD2 matches 14 bases. Trimming at V came to 4 bases and at J to 3 bases, leaving 5 bases not matched to a gene. The CDR3 consists of 16 residues. Germline V gene sequence: CDR1 SGHRS, CDR2 YFSETQ. The CDR3 DNA sequence: TGCGCCAGCAGCCGGGGACTAGCGGGAGCGGAAGAGACCCAGTACTTC. Its protein product is CASSRGLAGAEETQYF.

V gene TRBV15 combines with J gene TRBJ1-2; D is possibly TRBD1 (6 bases). The ends were cut back, 0 bases at V and 4 bases at J, with 18 bases in the middle. CDR1 LNHNV and CDR2 YYDKDF come from the germline V gene (reference sequence). This CDR3 comprises 17 residues. This CDR3 reads CATSRELKDRSAYGYTF. CDR3 DNA sequence: TGTGCCACCAGCAGAGAGCTCAAAGACAGGTCCGCCTATGGCTACACCTTC.

The CDR3 loop reads CASSPVGSGNTIYF. The CDR3 DNA follows: TGTGCCAGCTCACCGGTGGGCTCTGGAAACACCATATATTTT. V gene TRBV18 combines with J gene TRBJ1-3; D not certain. V lost 3 bases, J lost 0 bases, and 6 bases lay in between. The CDR3 runs to 14 residues. CDR1 KGHSH and CDR2 LQKENI come from the germline V gene.

V usage is TRBV28 and J usage is TRBJ2-3; possibly TRBD2 for D (5 bases). This CDR3 comprises 12 residues. The ends were cut back, 5 bases at V and 4 bases at J, with 7 bases in the middle. CDR1 is MDHEN and CDR2 is SYDVKM in the germline V gene. The CDR3 DNA follows: TGTGCCAGCAGTCGGGATCCAGATACGCAGTATTTT. This encodes CASSRDPDTQYF.

This clone was observed a single time. V and J are TRBV19 and TRBJ2-2; 8 bases agree with TRBD2. The CDR3 covers 17 residues. V was clipped by 6 bases and J by 4 bases; unmatched bases: 13. CDR1 and CDR2 (germline): LNHDA, SQIVND (reference sequence). CDR3 bases: TGTGCCAGTAGAAGTGGAGCGGGAGAGTTGGGCACCGGGGAGCTGTTTTTT. Amino acid sequence: CASRSGAGELGTGELFF.

V gene TRBV3-1 (or the pseudogene TRBV3-2) combines with J gene TRBJ2-1; TRBD2 aligns across 11 bases. After removal of 2 bases from V and 4 bases from J, the junction contained 7 bases not matched to a gene. This CDR3 is 17 amino acids long. Germline V gives CDR1 LGHDT, CDR2 YNNKEL (reference sequence). The DNA for the CDR3 is TGTGCCAGCAGCCAACAAAGACTAGCGGGGCTTTACAATGAGCAGTTCTTC. This gives the protein CASSQQRLAGLYNEQFF.

V is TRBV5-4 and J is TRBJ2-5, with no clear D. The germline CDR1 and CDR2 sequences are SGHNT and YYREEE (reference sequence). V was clipped by 0 bases and J by 5 bases, with 11 bases between them. This CDR3 is 14 amino acids long. The CDR3 coding sequence is TGTGCCAGCAGCTTGGCAGACATCGAGGAGACCCAGTACTTC. The encoded protein is CASSLADIEETQYF.

V gene TRBV9 combines with J gene TRBJ2-3; D call uncertain. Germline V gene sequence: CDR1 SGDLS, CDR2 YYNGEE. The V end lost 4 bases, the J end lost 5 bases, and 8 bases lay between the germline ends. CDR3 size: 12 residues. CDR3 nucleotides: TGTGCCAGCAGCCCACAGAGAGATACGCAGTATTTT. Translating it yields CASSPQRDTQYF.

The chain couples TRBV7-3 to TRBJ2-2; 9 bases fit TRBD1. This CDR3 has 16 amino acids. Trimming at V came to 1 base and at J to 3 bases, leaving 3 bases not matched to a gene. The germline V gene encodes CDR1 SGHTA and CDR2 FQGTGA. The CDR3 loop is CASSLMDRGDTGELFF. Written as DNA, the CDR3 is TGTGCCAGCAGCTTAATGGACAGGGGAGACACCGGGGAGCTGTTTTTT.

V gene TRBV6-2 or TRBV6-3 combines with J gene TRBJ2-7; 10 bases agree with TRBD2. J was trimmed by 0 bases and V by 6 bases; bases with no gene match: 11. Germline V gene sequence: CDR1 MNHEY, CDR2 SVGEGT. This CDR3 is 17 amino acids long. CDR3 nucleotides: TGTGCCAGCAGCCTGTTGGGACTAGCGCAACCCTCCTACGAGCAGTACTTC. Translation: CASSLLGLAQPSYEQYF.

The chain carries TRBV7-2 and TRBJ2-3; TRBD2 agrees at 12 bases. This CDR3 spans 13 amino acids. V shed 3 bases and J 13 bases; nucleotides not matched to a gene: 5. Germline V gene sequence: CDR1 SGHTA, CDR2 FQGNSA. In DNA, the CDR3 is TGTGCCAGCAGCTTGGAGACTAGCGGGGGCAAGTATTTT. This sequence encodes CASSLETSGGKYF.

The DNA for the CDR3 is TGTGCCAGCAGCCAAGTAGCGGGGACCACAGATACGCAGTATTTT. This gives the protein CASSQVAGTTDTQYF. The V and J genes are TRBV14 and TRBJ2-3; 8 bases fit TRBD2. CDR3 length equals 15 residues. Looked up from germline, CDR1 is SGHDN and CDR2 is FVKESK. Trimming cost V 1 base and J 2 bases; bases outside gene matches: 2. The full variable domain, completed using reference TRBV14 and TRBJ2-3, is EAGVTQFPSHSVIEKGQTVTLRCDPISGHDNLYWYRRVMGKEIKFLLHFVKESKQDESGMPNNRFLAERTGGTYSTLKVQPAELEDSGVYFCASSQVAGTTDTQYFGPGTRLTVL.

V and J are TRBV10-3 and TRBJ2-7; D is ambiguous. This CDR3 has 13 amino acids. Trimming stripped 3 bases from V and 2 bases from J, with 8 bases between. CDR1 is ENHRY and CDR2 is SYGVKD in the germline V gene. This CDR3 is CAISERKTYEQYF. The CDR3 coding sequence is TGTGCCATCAGTGAACGGAAAACCTACGAGCAGTACTTC.

The chain couples TRBV3-1 (or the pseudogene TRBV3-2) to TRBJ2-7; either TRBD1 or TRBD2 may supply D (5 bases each). The ends were cut back, 6 bases at V and 5 bases at J, with 11 bases in the middle. Germline CDR1 LGHDT, CDR2 YNNKEL (reference sequence). CDR3 length equals 12 residues. The CDR3, as DNA: TGTGCCAGCAGAACAGGACTCCACGAGCAGTACTTC. It translates to CASRTGLHEQYF.

This clone was recorded only once. This chain uses TRBV12-3 or TRBV12-4 with TRBJ2-1, with 10 bases lining up with TRBD2. With V trimmed by 5 bases and J by 8 bases, 3 bases remained unmatched. The CDR3 contains 13 residues. In DNA, the CDR3 is TGTGCCAGCAGTAGCGGGAGGGGCTATGAGCAGTTCTTC. Translation gives CASSSGRGYEQFF.

This rearrangement joins TRBV5-5 to TRBJ1-2; tentatively, D is TRBD1 (6 bases). This CDR3 is built from 14 residues. The germline gives CDR1 SGHKS, CDR2 YYEKEE (reference sequence). V was shortened by 4 bases and J by 3 bases, with 13 bases between the two germline ends. The CDR3 DNA follows: TGTGCCAGCAGCCCCGGACAGCAAGACTATGGCTACACCTTC. Its translation is CASSPGQQDYGYTF. The full variable domain, in which reference TRBV5-5 and TRBJ1-2 provide the parts outside the CDR3, is DAGVTQSPTHLIKTRGQQVTLRCSPISGHKSVSWYQQVLGQGPQFIFQYYEKEERGRGNFPDRFSARQFPNYSSELNVNALLLGDSALYLCASSPGQQDYGYTFGSGTRLTVV.

J is TRBJ1-5 and V is TRBV7-2; D unresolved. The germline V and J ends were trimmed by 1 base and 9 bases, with 16 bases remaining between them. CDR3 size: 15 residues. Germline assignment: CDR1 SGHTA and CDR2 FQGNSA. The CDR3 DNA sequence: TGTGCCAGCAGCTTAGACCCGTGGCCAGGTGGGCCCCAGCATTTT. Protein product: CASSLDPWPGGPQHF. The full variable domain, with the rest looked up from reference TRBV7-2 and TRBJ1-5, is GAGVSQSPSNKVTEKGKDVELRCDPISGHTALYWYRQSLGQGLEFLIYFQGNSAPDKSGLPSDRFSAERTGGSVSTLTIQRTQQEDSAVYLCASSLDPWPGGPQHFGDGTRLSIL.

This chain links TRBV19 with TRBJ1-5; 7 nucleotides agree with TRBD1. V lost 5 bases and J lost 4; bases outside the gene matches: 5. The CDR3 consists of 14 residues. Per germline, CDR1 LNHDA and CDR2 SQIVND (reference sequence). CDR3 sequence (DNA): TGTGCCAGTAGTCCTACAGGGGATAATCAGCCCCAGCATTTT. It translates to CASSPTGDNQPQHF.

J is TRBJ1-5 and V is TRBV28, with 9 bases that match TRBD1. Germline values: CDR1 MDHEN, CDR2 SYDVKM. The CDR3 consists of 15 residues. The V gene end was trimmed by 6 bases and the J gene end by 6 bases; junction bases not matched to a gene: 9. The CDR3 DNA reads TGTGCCAGCAGATATCAACAGGGGGCGCCTCAGCCCCAGCATTTT. Its translation: CASRYQQGAPQPQHF.

This chain connects TRBV28 to TRBJ1-6; no clear D gene. Germline V lookup: CDR1 MDHEN, CDR2 SYDVKM. V dropped 6 bases and J dropped 10 bases, with 19 bases sitting between them. CDR3 length: 15 amino acids. CDR3: CASSPGGDIKSPLHF. DNA for the CDR3: TGTGCCAGCAGCCCCGGTGGCGATATAAAGTCACCCCTCCACTTT.

The chain employs TRBV28 and TRBJ2-5; D is unresolved. Germline CDR1 and CDR2: MDHEN and SYDVKM. The CDR3 is 12 amino acids. The V end lost 4 bases, the J end lost 5 bases, and 8 bases lay between the germline ends. The CDR3 nucleotides read TGTGCCAGCAGTTCCTCAGTGGAGACCCAGTACTTC. Protein: CASSSSVETQYF.

The chain employs TRBV28 and TRBJ1-1, with D possibly TRBD1 on 5 matching bases. Germline V gives CDR1 MDHEN, CDR2 SYDVKM. V gave up 6 bases and J gave up 4 bases, with 15 bases separating them. The CDR3 spans 14 residues. DNA of the CDR3: TGTGCCAGCAGGCCGGGACGGGTGGGCACTGAAGCTTTCTTT. Its translation: CASRPGRVGTEAFF.

This clone occurred a few times. The chain is built from TRBV3-1 (or the pseudogene TRBV3-2) and TRBJ2-7, with 8 bases that match TRBD2. Looked up from germline, CDR1 is LGHDT and CDR2 is YNNKEL (reference sequence). V shed 1 base, J shed 9 bases, and the junction held 14 bases outside the gene matches. This CDR3 has 16 residues. CDR3 sequence (DNA): TGTGCCAGCAGCCAAGGGGGTAGCGGGATTTTTTTTGGGCAGTACTTC. Translated: CASSQGGSGIFFGQYF.

The chain employs TRBV2 and TRBJ2-7, with D possibly called TRBD1 or TRBD2 (5 bases each). From germline, CDR1 is SNHLY and CDR2 FYNNEI. Trimming removed 5 bases at V and 0 bases at J, with 11 bases between. The CDR3 is 14 amino acids. Here the CDR3 DNA reads TGTGCCAGCAGTCCCGGGACCCACTCCTACGAGCAGTACTTC. Translated, it gives CASSPGTHSYEQYF.

This clone was observed a few times. The chain combines TRBV3-1 (or the pseudogene TRBV3-2) with TRBJ1-1, with TRBD1 as a possible D gene (5 bases). This CDR3 spans 15 amino acids. Looked up from germline, CDR1 is LGHDT and CDR2 is YNNKEL (reference sequence). Trimming took 2 bases from V and 4 from J, leaving 14 bases between them. The CDR3 loop is CASSQSGPGSTEAFF. DNA of the CDR3: TGTGCCAGCAGCCAAAGCGGGCCAGGGAGCACTGAAGCTTTCTTT.